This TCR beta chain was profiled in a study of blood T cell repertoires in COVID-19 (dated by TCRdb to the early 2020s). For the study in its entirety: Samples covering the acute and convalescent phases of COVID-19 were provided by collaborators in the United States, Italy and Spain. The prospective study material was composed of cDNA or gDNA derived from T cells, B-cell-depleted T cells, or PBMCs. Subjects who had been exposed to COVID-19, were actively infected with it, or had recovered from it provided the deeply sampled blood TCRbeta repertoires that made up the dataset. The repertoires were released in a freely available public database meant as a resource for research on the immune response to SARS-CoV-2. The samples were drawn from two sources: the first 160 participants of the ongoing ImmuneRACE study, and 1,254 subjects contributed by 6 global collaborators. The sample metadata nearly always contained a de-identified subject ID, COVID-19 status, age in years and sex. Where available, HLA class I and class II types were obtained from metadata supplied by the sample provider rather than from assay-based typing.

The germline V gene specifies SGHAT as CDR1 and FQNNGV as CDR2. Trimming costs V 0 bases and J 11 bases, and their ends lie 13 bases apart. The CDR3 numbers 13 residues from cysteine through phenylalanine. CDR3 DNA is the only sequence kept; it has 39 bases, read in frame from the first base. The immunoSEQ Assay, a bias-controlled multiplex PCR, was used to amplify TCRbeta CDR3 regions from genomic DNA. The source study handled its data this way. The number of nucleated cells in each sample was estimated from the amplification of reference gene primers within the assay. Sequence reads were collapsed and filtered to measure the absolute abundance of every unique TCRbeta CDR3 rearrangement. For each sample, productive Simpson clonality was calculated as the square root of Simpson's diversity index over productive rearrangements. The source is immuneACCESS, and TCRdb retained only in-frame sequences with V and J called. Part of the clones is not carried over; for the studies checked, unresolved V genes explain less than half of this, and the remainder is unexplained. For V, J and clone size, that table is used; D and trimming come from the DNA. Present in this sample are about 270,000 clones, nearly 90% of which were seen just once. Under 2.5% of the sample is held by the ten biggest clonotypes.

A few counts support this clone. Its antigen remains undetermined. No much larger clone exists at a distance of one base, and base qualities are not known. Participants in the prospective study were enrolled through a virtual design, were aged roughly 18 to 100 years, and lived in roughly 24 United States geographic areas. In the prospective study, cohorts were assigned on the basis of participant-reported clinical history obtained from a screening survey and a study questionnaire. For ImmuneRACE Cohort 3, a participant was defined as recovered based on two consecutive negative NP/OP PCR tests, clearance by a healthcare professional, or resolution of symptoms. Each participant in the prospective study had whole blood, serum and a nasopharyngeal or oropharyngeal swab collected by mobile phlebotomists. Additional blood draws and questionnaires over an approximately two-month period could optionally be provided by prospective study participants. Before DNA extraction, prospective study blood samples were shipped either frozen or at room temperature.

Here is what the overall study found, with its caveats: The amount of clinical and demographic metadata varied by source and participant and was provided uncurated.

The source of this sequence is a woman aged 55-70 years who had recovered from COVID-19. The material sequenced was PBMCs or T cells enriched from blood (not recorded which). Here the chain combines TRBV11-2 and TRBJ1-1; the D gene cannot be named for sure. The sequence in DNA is TGTGCCAGCAGCTTAGATGTTGCGGGAAAGGCTTTCTTT. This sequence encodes CASSLDVAGKAFF.